Given below is one TCR beta chain in context. Its antigen is unknown. The sample belongs to a study of T cells in tuberculosis. Some clones are missing from TCRdb's copy, which holds only in-frame ones; the method was immunoSEQ multiplex PCR. In the table there are about 43,000 clones, about 94% of which are singletons. General study results and limits: Smaller alpha distances in active tuberculosis partly reflected shorter CDR3-alpha lengths. GEM motif frequencies gave approximately 70% accuracy; the GMM repertoire gave about 90%.

Germline assignment: CDR1 GTSNPN and CDR2 SVGIG (reference sequence). V was clipped by 3 bases and J by 4 bases, with 11 bases between them. The CDR3 sequence is 13 residues long. This chain connects TRBV30 to TRBJ2-3; D perhaps matches TRBD2 (6 bases). This sequence originates from a donor aged 10 to 29 with latent tuberculosis or without tuberculosis infection. Some clones in this sample may be carry-over from other donors' samples. The sequencing sample was made of PBMCs. DNA for the CDR3: TGTGCCTGGAGATGGGGGGATGCAGATACGCAGTATTTT. Translating gives CAWRWGDADTQYF.